A selection of T cell receptor beta chains follows, all from one sample in a study of Ad26.COV2.S vaccination and SARS-CoV-2 variants. Clones were sequenced by immunoSEQ multiplex PCR, and TCRdb holds only the in-frame ones, with some missing. The sample has roughly 320,000 clones; about 86% are singletons. Specimen: peripheral blood, collected in a trial of Ad26.COV2.S vaccine versus placebo. These TCRs come from a person aged 18-60 years who received the Ad26.COV2.S COVID-19 vaccine or a placebo. CDR3s include the opening cysteine and the closing phenylalanine or tryptophan. The D gene is left open where the match is weak. Clone size is stated in some rows and not others, as once, few, many or a class when expanded.

CDR3 protein	CDR3 DNA	D gene	clone size	V gene	J gene
CASSSRGAGTGFTDTQYF	TGTGCCAGCAGTTCCCGAGGAGCCGGGACAGGGTTCACAGATACGCAGTATTTT	TRBD1	NA	TRBV6-2/TRBV6-3	TRBJ2-3
CASSYSGGEQYF	TGTGCCAGCAGTTACTCAGGTGGCGAGCAGTACTTC	NA	NA	TRBV6-6	TRBJ2-7
CASSYYRQGNYEQYF	TGTGCCAGCAGTTACTACAGGCAGGGAAACTACGAGCAGTACTTC	NA	NA	TRBV6-2/TRBV6-3	TRBJ2-7
CASSVFSSGVYNEQFF	TGTGCCAGCAGTGTCTTTTCTAGCGGGGTTTACAATGAGCAGTTCTTC	TRBD2	NA	TRBV6-4	TRBJ2-1
CSASYGAGTDTQYF	TGCAGTGCCAGTTACGGGGCTGGGACAGATACGCAGTATTTT	NA	NA	TRBV20-1	TRBJ2-3
CASSEHRGMNTEAFF	TGTGCCAGCAGTGAACACCGGGGGATGAACACTGAAGCTTTCTTT	NA	NA	TRBV6-1	TRBJ1-1
CASRLSGTENSPLHF	TGTGCCAGCAGGCTATCCGGGACTGAGAATTCACCCCTCCACTTT	NA	NA	TRBV2	TRBJ1-6
CASSSRDSDFTGELFF	TGTGCCAGCAGCTCCCGGGACAGCGACTTCACCGGGGAGCTGTTTTTT	TRBD1	NA	TRBV5-6	TRBJ2-2
CASSQGPDTQYF	TGCGCCAGCAGCCAAGGACCAGATACGCAGTATTTT	NA	few	TRBV4-3	TRBJ2-3
CASSPTALRGTDTQYF	TGTGCCAGCTCACCAACCGCTCTCAGGGGCACAGATACGCAGTATTTT	NA	NA	TRBV18	TRBJ2-3
CASTGDLNTEAFF	TGTGCCAGCACCGGAGATTTGAACACTGAAGCTTTCTTT	NA	NA	TRBV2	TRBJ1-1
CAWSVQRGARIGYTF	TGTGCCTGGAGTGTACAGCGGGGGGCGCGGATTGGCTACACCTTC	NA	NA	TRBV30	TRBJ1-2
CASRFAQGAGNYGYTF	TGTGCCAGCAGATTTGCTCAGGGGGCGGGGAACTATGGCTACACCTTC	TRBD1	NA	TRBV7-2	TRBJ1-2
CASSRTRDDQPQHF	TGTGCCAGCAGTCGAACCCGGGACGATCAGCCCCAGCATTTT	NA	NA	TRBV6-5	TRBJ1-5
CASSLGNINSNQPQHF	TGCGCCAGCAGCTTGGGTAACATAAATAGCAATCAGCCCCAGCATTTT	NA	NA	TRBV5-1	TRBJ1-5
CASRSPSTDTQYF	TGTGCCAGCAGATCCCCCAGCACAGATACGCAGTATTTT	NA	NA	TRBV6-5	TRBJ2-3
CASSLVQGEQYF	TGTGCCAGCAGCTTAGTTCAGGGCGAGCAGTACTTC	NA	few	TRBV5-4	TRBJ2-7
CASSSSPYVTGELFF	TGTGCCAGCAGCTCCAGTCCCTATGTTACCGGGGAGCTGTTTTTT	NA	NA	TRBV7-8	TRBJ2-2
CASSLWGAEEKLFF	TGTGCCAGCAGCTTGTGGGGGGCAGAAGAAAAACTGTTTTTT	NA	NA	TRBV5-6	TRBJ1-4
CASSPDKYTPNEKLFF	TGTGCCAGCTCACCAGATAAATATACGCCTAATGAAAAACTGTTTTTT	NA	NA	TRBV18	TRBJ1-4
CASSQEGGSPLHF	TGTGCCAGCAGCCAAGAAGGGGGGTCACCCCTCCACTTT	NA	NA	TRBV3-1/TRBV3-2	TRBJ1-6
CATGVTNEQFF	TGTGCCACCGGAGTGACCAATGAGCAGTTCTTC	NA	NA	TRBV15	TRBJ2-1
CASSLGSNVKGEAFF	TGTGCCAGCAGCTTAGGCTCAAACGTTAAGGGTGAAGCTTTCTTT	NA	NA	TRBV7-6	TRBJ1-1
CASRLTGGRQTQYF	TGTGCCAGCAGATTAACAGGGGGCAGGCAGACCCAGTACTTC	TRBD1	NA	TRBV6-5	TRBJ2-5
CASSVGQGEYSPLHF	TGTGCCAGCAGCGTCGGACAGGGGGAGTATTCACCCCTCCACTTT	TRBD1	NA	TRBV7-9	TRBJ1-6
CASSFGRGTNEQFF	TGCGCCAGCAGCTTCGGACGGGGAACCAATGAGCAGTTCTTC	NA	once	TRBV5-1	TRBJ2-1
CASSLTGDNEQFF	TGTGCCAGCAGTCTGACAGGGGACAATGAGCAGTTCTTC	TRBD1	NA	TRBV5-5	TRBJ2-1
CASSVAKGNTIYF	TGTGCCAGCAGCGTAGCTAAGGGGAACACCATATATTTT	NA	NA	TRBV9	TRBJ1-3
CASTGSAIDTQYF	TGTGCCAGCACCGGGTCGGCAATTGATACGCAGTATTTT	NA	NA	TRBV2	TRBJ2-3
CASSFWQARVYTF	TGTGCCAGCAGTTTCTGGCAGGCCCGAGTCTACACCTTC	NA	once	TRBV12-3/TRBV12-4	TRBJ1-2
CSSSPTGKETQYF	TGCAGCTCCTCTCCGACAGGGAAAGAGACCCAGTACTTC	TRBD1	NA	TRBV29-1	TRBJ2-5
CASSLEGAGSSYNEQFF	TGTGCCAGCAGCTTAGAGGGTGCAGGGAGCTCCTACAATGAGCAGTTCTTC	NA	NA	TRBV7-6	TRBJ2-1
CASSQGTGSNQPQHF	TGTGCCAGCAGCCAAGGGACAGGCAGCAATCAGCCCCAGCATTTT	TRBD1	NA	TRBV3-1/TRBV3-2	TRBJ1-5
CASSYEQYF	TGTGCCAGCAGTTACGAGCAGTACTTC	NA	NA	TRBV9	TRBJ2-7
CASSLGLVDTQYF	TGTGCCAGCAGCTTAGGCCTGGTGGATACGCAGTATTTT	NA	NA	TRBV7-2	TRBJ2-3
CASSPRPTANYGYTF	TGTGCCAGCAGCCCTAGACCGACAGCTAACTATGGCTACACCTTC	NA	NA	TRBV7-9	TRBJ1-2
CASSPRQGKDEQYF	TGTGCCAGCTCACCAAGACAGGGTAAGGACGAGCAGTACTTC	TRBD1	NA	TRBV18	TRBJ2-7
CASSLQQDTQYF	TGTGCCAGCAGCCTTCAGCAGGATACGCAGTATTTT	NA	NA	TRBV14	TRBJ2-3
CASSSGDYNEQFF	TGTGCCAGCAGTAGCGGGGACTACAATGAGCAGTTCTTC	TRBD2	many	TRBV6-2/TRBV6-3	TRBJ2-1
CSARGTAEAFF	TGCAGTGCTAGAGGTACCGCAGAAGCTTTCTTT	NA	NA	TRBV20-1	TRBJ1-1
CASSPGQGREKLFF	TGTGCCAGCTCACCAGGACAGGGTCGTGAAAAACTGTTTTTT	TRBD1	NA	TRBV18	TRBJ1-4
CASSQPTITEAFF	TGCGCCAGCAGCCAACCCACGATAACTGAAGCTTTCTTT	NA	NA	TRBV4-1	TRBJ1-1
CASNPRGLAVSTDTQYF	TGCGCCAGCAATCCAAGAGGGCTAGCGGTTAGCACAGATACGCAGTATTTT	TRBD2	NA	TRBV5-1	TRBJ2-3
CASSQVGTEAFF	TGCGCCAGCAGCCAAGTTGGGACTGAAGCTTTCTTT	NA	once	TRBV4-1	TRBJ1-1
CASSLSSGTAEAFF	TGTGCCAGCAGCTTGAGCAGCGGGACCGCTGAAGCTTTCTTT	NA	NA	TRBV7-3	TRBJ1-1